Listed below are T cell receptor beta chains from one sample, sequenced in a study of blood T cell repertoires in COVID-19. Repertoires were generated with immunoSEQ multiplex PCR, while TCRdb's copy carries only in-frame clones and drops some. The table lists 200,000 to 250,000 clones, roughly 86% of them singletons, with about 9.4% in the top ten. Sequencing was done on a sample of PBMCs or T cells enriched from blood (not recorded which). Receptors originate from a man younger than 35 with acute COVID-19. Both conserved end residues are part of each CDR3. Each record gives: CDR3 length, J gene, V gene, D gene, clone size, CDR3 protein, CDR3 DNA. The D gene is left open where the match is weak. Clone size is stated in some rows and not others, as once, few, many or a class when expanded.

13 TRBJ2-7 TRBV27 . once CASSLTASYEQYF TGTGCCAGCAGTTTGACAGCCTCCTACGAGCAGTACTTC
17 TRBJ1-4 TRBV5-1 TRBD1 . CASSPGQDSLGNEKLFF TGCGCCAGCAGCCCCGGACAGGACTCGTTGGGAAATGAAAAACTGTTTTTT
14 TRBJ2-7 TRBV5-1 . . CASSRDSSAYEQYF TGCGCCAGCAGCAGGGACTCCTCCGCCTACGAGCAGTACTTC
16 TRBJ1-3 TRBV3-1/TRBV3-2 . . CASSQTAGGPGNTIYF TGTGCCAGCAGCCAGACGGCGGGGGGCCCTGGAAACACCATATATTTT
16 TRBJ2-5 TRBV19 . . CASSIDSVADQETQYF TGTGCCAGTAGTATAGACAGCGTAGCGGACCAAGAGACCCAGTACTTC
12 TRBJ1-2 TRBV5-4 . . CASSLEIRDYTF TGTGCCAGCAGCTTGGAGATTCGGGACTACACCTTC
12 TRBJ2-1 TRBV29-1 . . CSVGENYNEQFF TGCAGCGTTGGGGAGAATTACAATGAGCAGTTCTTC
16 TRBJ1-5 TRBV4-1 . . CASSPLGLISNQPQHF TGCGCCAGCAGCCCTCTGGGGCTCATTAGCAATCAGCCCCAGCATTTT
11 TRBJ2-3 TRBV30 . . CAWSGADTQYF TGTGCCTGGAGTGGAGCAGATACGCAGTATTTT
14 TRBJ2-7 TRBV27 TRBD1 . CASSFSQGAYEQYF TGTGCCAGCAGTTTTAGTCAGGGGGCCTACGAGCAGTACTTC
14 TRBJ2-1 TRBV30 TRBD2 . CAWQEAGDWWEQFF TGTGCCTGGCAAGAAGCGGGAGATTGGTGGGAGCAGTTCTTC
13 TRBJ1-1 TRBV5-1 . . CASSFMAPPEAFF TGCGCCAGCAGCTTTATGGCCCCTCCTGAAGCTTTCTTT
16 TRBJ1-4 TRBV28 TRBD1 once CASSRDRGLGNEKLFF TGTGCCAGTAGCCGGGACAGGGGTCTTGGTAATGAAAAACTGTTTTTT
14 TRBJ2-1 TRBV9 TRBD2 . CASSMGLASPEQFF TGTGCCAGCAGCATGGGACTAGCGAGTCCTGAGCAGTTCTTC
17 TRBJ2-1 TRBV19 TRBD1 . CASSPLGQTGTYNEQFF TGTGCCAGTAGTCCACTGGGACAGACCGGTACTTACAATGAGCAGTTCTTC
18 TRBJ2-2 TRBV4-2 . . CASRLRWQDLEGTGELFF TGTGCCAGCAGACTGCGGTGGCAGGATCTGGAGGGCACCGGGGAGCTGTTTTTT
13 TRBJ2-5 TRBV25-1 TRBD1 once CASRGGARETQYF TGTGCCAGCAGAGGGGGCGCTCGGGAGACCCAGTACTTC
13 TRBJ2-1 TRBV11-2 . . CASSLAVDTSMFF TGTGCCAGCAGCTTAGCTGTGGACACCAGCATGTTCTTC
15 TRBJ1-5 TRBV6-5 TRBD1 . CANLGGGRGNQPQHF TGTGCCAACCTCGGAGGGGGCCGTGGCAATCAGCCCCAGCATTTT
13 TRBJ1-4 TRBV19 . . CASRQITNEKLFF TGTGCCAGTAGGCAGATCACTAATGAAAAACTGTTTTTT
14 TRBJ2-7 TRBV10-3 . . CAISEGQGSYEQYF TGTGCCATCAGTGAAGGGCAGGGGAGCTACGAGCAGTACTTC
17 TRBJ2-3 TRBV4-1 TRBD2 once CASSPDPASGSIYTQYF TGCGCCAGCAGCCCCGATCCGGCTAGCGGGAGTATATATACGCAGTATTTT
13 TRBJ1-5 TRBV12-3/TRBV12-4 . once CASSLDRNQPQHF TGTGCCAGCAGTTTAGACAGAAATCAGCCCCAGCATTTT
14 TRBJ2-3 TRBV28 . . CASSQGSSTDTQYF TGTGCCAGCAGCCAGGGTTCCAGCACAGATACGCAGTATTTT
15 TRBJ2-4 TRBV7-2 TRBD1 . CASSSGGQVKNIQYF TGTGCCAGCAGCTCTGGGGGACAGGTGAAAAACATTCAGTACTTC
15 TRBJ2-7 TRBV7-2 . . CASSLGASVPYEQYF TGTGCCAGCAGCTTAGGGGCTAGCGTGCCCTACGAGCAGTACTTC
15 TRBJ1-5 TRBV4-2 . . CASSQERQINQPQHF TGTGCCAGCAGCCAAGAACGACAGATTAATCAGCCCCAGCATTTT
17 TRBJ2-7 TRBV3-1/TRBV3-2 TRBD2 . CASSQVGSQRGAYEQYF TGTGCCAGCAGCCAAGTAGGATCTCAGCGGGGGGCCTACGAGCAGTACTTC
18 TRBJ2-1 TRBV18 TRBD2 . CASSPGLAEVLSYNEQFF TGTGCCAGCTCACCGGGACTAGCGGAAGTATTGTCCTACAATGAGCAGTTCTTC
15 TRBJ1-2 TRBV27 . once CASSLSIPMADGYTF TGTGCCAGCAGTTTATCGATTCCGATGGCGGATGGCTACACCTTC
14 TRBJ2-7 TRBV18 TRBD1 . CASSRRDRAYEQYF TGTGCCAGCTCACGCCGGGACAGGGCCTACGAGCAGTACTTC
17 TRBJ2-1 TRBV3-1/TRBV3-2 . . CASSQEPQGGSYNEQFF TGTGCCAGCAGCCAAGAACCCCAGGGGGGTTCCTACAATGAGCAGTTCTTC
12 TRBJ2-1 TRBV30 . once CAWRLPYNEQFF TGTGCCTGGAGACTTCCCTACAATGAGCAGTTCTTC
15 TRBJ2-7 TRBV27 TRBD1 . CASYSFRDRGYEQYF TGTGCCAGCTATTCATTCAGGGACAGGGGGTACGAGCAGTACTTC
14 TRBJ1-6 TRBV7-2 . . CASSSRQDISPLHF TGTGCCAGCAGCTCACGACAGGATATTTCACCCCTCCACTTT
15 TRBJ1-1 TRBV18 TRBD1 . CASSRLQGANTEAFF TGTGCCAGCTCACGCTTACAGGGGGCGAACACTGAAGCTTTCTTT
16 TRBJ2-1 TRBV9 TRBD1 . CASSTSPGQGDSEQFF TGTGCCAGCAGCACAAGCCCGGGACAGGGGGATTCTGAGCAGTTCTTC
16 TRBJ1-2 TRBV4-1 . . CASREPGRGRLYGYTF TGCGCCAGCAGGGAACCCGGGAGGGGTCGCCTCTATGGCTACACCTTC
15 TRBJ2-1 TRBV19 TRBD2 . CASSRAREAYNEQFF TGTGCCAGTAGTAGGGCGCGGGAGGCGTACAATGAGCAGTTCTTC
13 TRBJ1-1 TRBV3-1/TRBV3-2 . . CASSLDSNTEAFF TGTGCCAGCAGCCTGGACAGTAACACTGAAGCTTTCTTT
13 TRBJ2-5 TRBV7-9 . . CASSSGFAETQYF TGTGCCAGCAGCTCAGGGTTTGCGGAGACCCAGTACTTC
14 TRBJ1-1 TRBV11-2 . . CASSPQGVVTEAFF TGTGCCAGCAGCCCACAGGGTGTGGTCACTGAAGCTTTCTTT